This T cell receptor beta chain appears in the sequencing data of a study of shared clonotypes between healthy human individuals. There are 14 residues in the CDR3. Trimming took 3 bases from V and 7 from J, leaving 15 bases between them. Germline V gene data show CDR1 as MGHDK and CDR2 as SYGVNS. On this clone itself: The antigen is unknown.

Naive CD45RA+ and memory CD45RA-negative subsets were split from CD4+ cells. The study, taken as a whole, reports: Among donors, sharing of clonotypes was expected to be affected by sequencing depth.

Sequencing was performed with immunoSEQ multiplex PCR; in TCRdb, only in-frame clones are kept and a portion is missing. The repertoire holds roughly 640,000 clones, around 67% seen once, with approximately 1.8% in the top ten. The sequencing input was memory CD4+ T cells sorted from blood. Documented subset: CD45RA-negative fraction. This TCR was recovered from a woman in her thirties in good health. The chain links TRBV25-1 to TRBJ1-1; D perhaps matches TRBD1 (6 bases). CDR3 sequence: CASSDKDRALEAFF. The CDR3 DNA is TGTGCCAGCAGTGACAAGGACAGAGCCCTTGAAGCTTTCTTT.